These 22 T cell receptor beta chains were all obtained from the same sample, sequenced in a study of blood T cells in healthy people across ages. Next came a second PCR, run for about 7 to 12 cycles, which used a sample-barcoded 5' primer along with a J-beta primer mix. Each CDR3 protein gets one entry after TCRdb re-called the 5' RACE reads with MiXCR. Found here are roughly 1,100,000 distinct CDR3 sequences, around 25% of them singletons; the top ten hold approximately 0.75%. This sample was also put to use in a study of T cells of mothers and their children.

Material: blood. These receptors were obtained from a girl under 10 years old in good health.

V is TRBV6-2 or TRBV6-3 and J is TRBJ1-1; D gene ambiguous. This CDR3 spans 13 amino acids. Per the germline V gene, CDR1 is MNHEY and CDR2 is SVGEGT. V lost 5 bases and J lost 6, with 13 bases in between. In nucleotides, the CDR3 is TGTGCCAGCAGTAACCGAGAAAATGCTGAAGCTTTCTTT. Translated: CASSNRENAEAFF.

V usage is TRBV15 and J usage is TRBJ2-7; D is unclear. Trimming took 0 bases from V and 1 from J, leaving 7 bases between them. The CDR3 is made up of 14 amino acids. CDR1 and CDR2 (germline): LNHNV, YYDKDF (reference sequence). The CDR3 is CATSREHLSYEQYF. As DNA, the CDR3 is TGTGCCACCAGCAGAGAGCACTTATCCTACGAGCAGTACTTC.

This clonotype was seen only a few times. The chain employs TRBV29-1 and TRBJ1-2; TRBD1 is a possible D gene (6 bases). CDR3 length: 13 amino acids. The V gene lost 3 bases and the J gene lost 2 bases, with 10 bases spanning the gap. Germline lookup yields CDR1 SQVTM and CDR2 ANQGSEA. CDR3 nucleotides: TGCAGCGTTGACCAGGGGCGGAACTATGGCTACACCTTC. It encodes CSVDQGRNYGYTF.

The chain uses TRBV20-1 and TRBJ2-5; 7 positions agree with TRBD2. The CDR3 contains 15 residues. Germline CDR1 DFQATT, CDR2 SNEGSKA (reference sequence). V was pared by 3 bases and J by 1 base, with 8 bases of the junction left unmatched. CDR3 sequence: CSASLHPSGQETQYF. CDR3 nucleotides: TGCAGTGCTAGCCTACATCCTAGCGGCCAAGAGACCCAGTACTTC.

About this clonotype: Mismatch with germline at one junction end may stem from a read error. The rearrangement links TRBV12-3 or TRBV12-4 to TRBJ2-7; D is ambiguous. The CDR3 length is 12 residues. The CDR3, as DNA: TGTGCCGGCAGTTTGAACAGCTACGAGCAGTACTTC. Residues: CAGSLNSYEQYF.

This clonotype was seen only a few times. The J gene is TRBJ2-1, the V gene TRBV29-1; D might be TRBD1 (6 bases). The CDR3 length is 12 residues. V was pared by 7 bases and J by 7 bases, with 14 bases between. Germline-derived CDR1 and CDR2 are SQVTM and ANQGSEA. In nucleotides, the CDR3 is TGCAGCGCCCCTGGCCAGGGGAATGAGCAGTTCTTC. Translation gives CSAPGQGNEQFF.

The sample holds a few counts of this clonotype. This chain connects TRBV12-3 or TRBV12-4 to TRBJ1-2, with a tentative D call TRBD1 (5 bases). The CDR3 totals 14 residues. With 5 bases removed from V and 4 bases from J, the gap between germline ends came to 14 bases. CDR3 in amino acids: CASSLQGVGYGYTF. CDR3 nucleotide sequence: TGTGCCAGCAGTCTTCAGGGTGTTGGCTATGGCTACACCTTC.

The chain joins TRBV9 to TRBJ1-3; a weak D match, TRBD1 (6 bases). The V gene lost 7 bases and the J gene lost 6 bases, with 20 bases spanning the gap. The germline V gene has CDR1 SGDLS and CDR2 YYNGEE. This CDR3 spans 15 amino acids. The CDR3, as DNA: TGTGCCAGCGGGCACAGGGAGGTGGGATTAAACACCATATATTTT. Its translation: CASGHREVGLNTIYF.

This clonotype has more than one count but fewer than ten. The CDR3 reads CASSLASGASSYEQYF. For the CDR3, the DNA is TGTGCCAGCAGTTTAGCTAGCGGAGCCAGCTCCTACGAGCAGTACTTC. This chain links TRBV28 with TRBJ2-7; 7 nucleotides agree with TRBD2. Germline lookup yields CDR1 MDHEN and CDR2 SYDVKM. Trimming took 2 bases from V and 0 from J; bases not matched to a gene: 7. The CDR3 covers 16 residues. Looking up the rest from reference TRBV28 and TRBJ2-7 gives the full variable domain: DVKVTQSSRYLVKRTGEKVFLECVQDMDHENMFWYRQDPGLGLRLIYFSYDVKMKEKGDIPEGYSVSREKKERFSLILESASTNQTSMYLCASSLASGASSYEQYFGPGTRLTVT.

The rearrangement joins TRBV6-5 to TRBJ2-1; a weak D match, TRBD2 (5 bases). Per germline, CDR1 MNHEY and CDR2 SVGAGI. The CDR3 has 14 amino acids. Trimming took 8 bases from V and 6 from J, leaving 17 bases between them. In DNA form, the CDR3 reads TGTGCCAGCCGAGAGGGCACGTTTGCCAATGAGCAGTTCTTC. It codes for CASREGTFANEQFF.

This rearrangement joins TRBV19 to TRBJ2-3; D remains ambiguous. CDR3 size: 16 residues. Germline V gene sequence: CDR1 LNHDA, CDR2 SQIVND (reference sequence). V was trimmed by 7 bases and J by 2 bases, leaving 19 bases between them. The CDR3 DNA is TGTGCCAGTACGCGATGGGGATTGCCTTTCACAGATACGCAGTATTTT. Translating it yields CASTRWGLPFTDTQYF.

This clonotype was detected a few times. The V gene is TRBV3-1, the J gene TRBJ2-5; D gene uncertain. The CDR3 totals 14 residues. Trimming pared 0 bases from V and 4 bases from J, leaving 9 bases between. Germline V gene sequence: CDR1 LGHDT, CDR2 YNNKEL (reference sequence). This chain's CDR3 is CASSQERFVETQYF. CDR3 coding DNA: TGTGCCAGCAGCCAAGAAAGGTTCGTAGAGACCCAGTACTTC.

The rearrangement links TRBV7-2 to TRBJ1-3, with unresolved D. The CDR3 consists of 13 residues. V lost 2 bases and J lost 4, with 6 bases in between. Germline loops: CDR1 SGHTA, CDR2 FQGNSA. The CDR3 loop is CASSLSEGNTIYF. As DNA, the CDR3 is TGTGCCAGCAGCTTATCGGAAGGAAACACCATATATTTT.

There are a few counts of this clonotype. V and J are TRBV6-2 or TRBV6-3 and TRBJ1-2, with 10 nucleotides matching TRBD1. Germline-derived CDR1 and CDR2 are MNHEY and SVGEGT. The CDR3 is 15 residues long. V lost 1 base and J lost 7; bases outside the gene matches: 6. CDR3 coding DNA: TGTGCCAGCAGTTACTTCGGACAGGGGGTTGGTGGCTACACCTTC. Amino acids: CASSYFGQGVGGYTF.

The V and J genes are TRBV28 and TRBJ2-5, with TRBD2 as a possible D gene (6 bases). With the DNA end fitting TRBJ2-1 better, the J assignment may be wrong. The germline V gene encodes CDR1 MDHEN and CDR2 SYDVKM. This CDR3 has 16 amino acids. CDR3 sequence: CASSLRLGGLYNEQFF. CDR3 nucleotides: TGTGCCAGCAGTTTGAGGTTGGGGGGTCTTTACAATGAGCAGTTCTTC.

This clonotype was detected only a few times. The CDR3 DNA sequence: TGTGCCAGCAGCGACCAGGGAAATGAGCAGTTCTTC. Protein sequence: CASSDQGNEQFF. The gene calls are TRBV7-3 and TRBJ2-1; a possible D gene is TRBD1 (5 bases). Trimming stripped 5 bases from V and 7 bases from J, with 9 bases between. Germline values: CDR1 SGHTA, CDR2 FQGTGA. There are 12 residues in the CDR3.

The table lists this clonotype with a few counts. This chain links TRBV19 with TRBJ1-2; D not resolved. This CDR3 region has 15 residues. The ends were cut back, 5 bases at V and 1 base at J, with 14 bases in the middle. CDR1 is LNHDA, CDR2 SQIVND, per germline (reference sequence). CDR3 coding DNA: TGTGCCAGTAGTCTGTCTGTCGGGTTTAACTATGGCTACACCTTC. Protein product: CASSLSVGFNYGYTF.

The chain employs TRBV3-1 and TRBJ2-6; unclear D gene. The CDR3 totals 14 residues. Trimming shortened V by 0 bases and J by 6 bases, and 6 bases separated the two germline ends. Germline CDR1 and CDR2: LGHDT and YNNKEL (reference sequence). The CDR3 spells CASSQDPVANVLTF. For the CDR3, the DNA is TGTGCCAGCAGCCAAGATCCGGTGGCCAACGTCCTGACTTTC.

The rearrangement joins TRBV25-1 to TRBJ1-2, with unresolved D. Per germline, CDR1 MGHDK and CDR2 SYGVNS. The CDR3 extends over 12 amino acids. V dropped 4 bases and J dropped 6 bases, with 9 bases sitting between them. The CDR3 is CASSGRLHGYTF. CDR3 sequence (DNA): TGTGCCAGCAGTGGTCGACTGCATGGCTACACCTTC.

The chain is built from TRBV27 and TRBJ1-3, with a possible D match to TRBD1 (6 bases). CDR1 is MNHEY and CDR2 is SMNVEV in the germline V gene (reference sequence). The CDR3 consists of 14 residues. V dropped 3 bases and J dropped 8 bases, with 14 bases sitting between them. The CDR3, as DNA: TGTGCCAGCAGTTTCTCGACAGGACCTTACACCATATATTTT. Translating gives CASSFSTGPYTIYF.

CDR3 bases: TGTGCCAGCAGCTTACCGGGTCATGAGCAGTTCTTC. It specifies CASSLPGHEQFF. The chain uses TRBV11-2 and TRBJ2-1, with unresolved D. Deletions cut 2 bases from V and 8 bases from J, with 7 bases between. Germline V gene data show CDR1 as SGHAT and CDR2 as FQNNGV. The CDR3 is made up of 12 amino acids.

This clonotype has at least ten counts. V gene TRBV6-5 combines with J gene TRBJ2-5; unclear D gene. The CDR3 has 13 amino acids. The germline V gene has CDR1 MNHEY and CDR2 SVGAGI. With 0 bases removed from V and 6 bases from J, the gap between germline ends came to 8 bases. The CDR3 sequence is CASSYSLLKTQYF. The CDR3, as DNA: TGTGCCAGCAGTTACTCGTTATTAAAGACCCAGTACTTC.